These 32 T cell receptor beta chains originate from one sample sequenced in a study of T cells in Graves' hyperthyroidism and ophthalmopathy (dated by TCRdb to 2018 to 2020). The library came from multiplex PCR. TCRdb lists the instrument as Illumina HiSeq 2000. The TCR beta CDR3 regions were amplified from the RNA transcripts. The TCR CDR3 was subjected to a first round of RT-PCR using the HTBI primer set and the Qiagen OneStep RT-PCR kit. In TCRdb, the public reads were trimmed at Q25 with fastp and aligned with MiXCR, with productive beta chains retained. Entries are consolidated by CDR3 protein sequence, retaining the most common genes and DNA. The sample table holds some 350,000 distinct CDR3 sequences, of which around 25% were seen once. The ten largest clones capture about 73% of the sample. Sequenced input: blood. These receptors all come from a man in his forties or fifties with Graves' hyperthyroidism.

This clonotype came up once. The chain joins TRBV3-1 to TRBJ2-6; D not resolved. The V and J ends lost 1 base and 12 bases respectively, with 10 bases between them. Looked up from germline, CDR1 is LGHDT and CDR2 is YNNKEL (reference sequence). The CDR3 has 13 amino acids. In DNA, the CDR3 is TGTGCCAGCAGCCAAGTTGTCCACCCCGTCCTGACTTTC. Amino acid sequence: CASSQVVHPVLTF.

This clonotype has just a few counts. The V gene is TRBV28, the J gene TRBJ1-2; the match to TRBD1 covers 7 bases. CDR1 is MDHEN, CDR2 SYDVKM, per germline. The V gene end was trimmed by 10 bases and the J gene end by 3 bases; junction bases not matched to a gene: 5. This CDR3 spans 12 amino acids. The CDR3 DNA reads TGTGCCACCCTTACAGGGGACTATGGCTACACCTTC. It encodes CATLTGDYGYTF.

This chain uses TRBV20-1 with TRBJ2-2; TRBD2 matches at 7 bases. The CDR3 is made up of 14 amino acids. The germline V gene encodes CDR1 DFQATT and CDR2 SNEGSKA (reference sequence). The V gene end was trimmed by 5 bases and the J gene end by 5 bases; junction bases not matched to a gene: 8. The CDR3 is CSASTSVRTGELFF. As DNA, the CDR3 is TGCAGTGCTTCCACTAGCGTTAGGACCGGGGAGCTGTTTTTT.

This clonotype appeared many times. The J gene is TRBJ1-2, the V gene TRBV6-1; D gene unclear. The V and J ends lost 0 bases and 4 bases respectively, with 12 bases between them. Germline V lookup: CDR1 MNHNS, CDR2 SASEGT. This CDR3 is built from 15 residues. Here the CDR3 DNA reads TGTGCCAGCAGTGAAGCACATATTGTGGGCTATGGCTACACCTTC. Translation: CASSEAHIVGYGYTF.

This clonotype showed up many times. In DNA form, the CDR3 reads TGTGCCAGCAGCTCTCTAGCGGGACTCTACGAGCAGTACTTC. Translation gives CASSSLAGLYEQYF. The V call is TRBV7-9, the J call TRBJ2-7, with 9 bases aligning to TRBD2. This CDR3 spans 14 amino acids. Germline values: CDR1 SEHNR, CDR2 FQNEAQ (reference sequence). V lost 4 bases and J lost 3; bases outside the gene matches: 4.

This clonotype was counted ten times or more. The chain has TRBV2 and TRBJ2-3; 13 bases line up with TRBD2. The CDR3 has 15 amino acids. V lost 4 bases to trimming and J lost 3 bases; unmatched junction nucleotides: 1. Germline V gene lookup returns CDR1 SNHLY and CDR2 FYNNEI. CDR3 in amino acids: CASSGTSGSTDTQYF. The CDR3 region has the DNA TGTGCCAGCAGTGGGACTAGCGGGAGTACAGATACGCAGTATTTT.

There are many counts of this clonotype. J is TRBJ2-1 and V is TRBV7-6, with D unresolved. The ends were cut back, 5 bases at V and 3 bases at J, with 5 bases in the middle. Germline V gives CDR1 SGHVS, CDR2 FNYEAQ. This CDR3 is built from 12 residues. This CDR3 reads CASSPYYNEQFF. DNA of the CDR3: TGTGCCAGCAGCCCATACTACAATGAGCAGTTCTTC.

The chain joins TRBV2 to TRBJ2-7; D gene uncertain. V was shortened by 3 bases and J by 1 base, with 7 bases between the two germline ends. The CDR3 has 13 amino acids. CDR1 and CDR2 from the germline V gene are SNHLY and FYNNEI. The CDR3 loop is CASSDRLSYEQYF. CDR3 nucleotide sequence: TGTGCCAGCAGTGACAGACTTTCCTACGAGCAGTACTTC.

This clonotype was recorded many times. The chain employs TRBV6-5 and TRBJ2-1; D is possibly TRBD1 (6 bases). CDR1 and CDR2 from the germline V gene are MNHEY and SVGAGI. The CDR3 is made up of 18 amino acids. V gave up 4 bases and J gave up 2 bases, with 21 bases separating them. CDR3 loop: CASSFSSRGSSTYNEQFF. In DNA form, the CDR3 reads TGTGCCAGCAGTTTCTCTAGTAGGGGGAGTAGTACCTACAATGAGCAGTTCTTC.

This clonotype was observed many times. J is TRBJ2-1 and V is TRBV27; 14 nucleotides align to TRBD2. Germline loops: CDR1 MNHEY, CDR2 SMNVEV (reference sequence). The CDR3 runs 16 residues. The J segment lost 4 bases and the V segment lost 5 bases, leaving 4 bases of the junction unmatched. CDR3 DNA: TGTGCCAGCAGTCAAGGGACTAGCGGGAGTTACAATGAGCAGTTCTTC. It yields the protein CASSQGTSGSYNEQFF.

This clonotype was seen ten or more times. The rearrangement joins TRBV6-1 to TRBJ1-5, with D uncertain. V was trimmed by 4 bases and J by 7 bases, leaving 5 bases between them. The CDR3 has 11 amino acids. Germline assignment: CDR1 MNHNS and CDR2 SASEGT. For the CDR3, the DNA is TGTGCCAGCAGTGGTCACCAGCCCCAGCATTTT. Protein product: CASSGHQPQHF.

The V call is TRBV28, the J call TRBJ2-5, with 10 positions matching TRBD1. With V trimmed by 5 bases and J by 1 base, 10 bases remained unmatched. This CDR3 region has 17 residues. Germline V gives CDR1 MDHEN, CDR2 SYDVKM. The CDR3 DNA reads TGTGCCAGCAGTACTGGCTGGGGACAGGGGCCCCAAGAGACCCAGTACTTC. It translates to CASSTGWGQGPQETQYF.

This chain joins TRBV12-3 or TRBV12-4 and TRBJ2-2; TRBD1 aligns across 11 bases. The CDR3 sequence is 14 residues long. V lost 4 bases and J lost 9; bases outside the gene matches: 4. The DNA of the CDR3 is TGTGCCAGCAGTTCGGGACAGGGGGTCCGGGAGCTGTTTTTT. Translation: CASSSGQGVRELFF.

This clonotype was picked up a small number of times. The CDR3 DNA is TGTGCCAGCAGGGGGAGGGGCGGGCAAGAGACCCAGTACTTC. Its protein is CASRGRGGQETQYF. The J gene is TRBJ2-5, the V gene TRBV6-1; 7 bases are shared with TRBD2. Germline values: CDR1 MNHNS, CDR2 SASEGT. V was pared by 6 bases and J by 2 bases, with 6 bases of the junction left unmatched. CDR3 length equals 14 residues.

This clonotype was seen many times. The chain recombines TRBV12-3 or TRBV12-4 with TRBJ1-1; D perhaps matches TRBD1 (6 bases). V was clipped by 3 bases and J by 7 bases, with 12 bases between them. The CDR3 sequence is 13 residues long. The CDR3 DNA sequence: TGTGCCAGCAGTTTTGCAGGGGCGGGTGAAGCTTTCTTT. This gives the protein CASSFAGAGEAFF.

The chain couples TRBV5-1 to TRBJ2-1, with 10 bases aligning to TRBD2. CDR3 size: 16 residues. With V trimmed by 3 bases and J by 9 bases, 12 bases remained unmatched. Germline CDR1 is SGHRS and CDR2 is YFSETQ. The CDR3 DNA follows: TGCGCCAGCAGCTCAGATCTAGCGGGAGTGCTCGGTGAGCAGTTCTTC. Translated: CASSSDLAGVLGEQFF.

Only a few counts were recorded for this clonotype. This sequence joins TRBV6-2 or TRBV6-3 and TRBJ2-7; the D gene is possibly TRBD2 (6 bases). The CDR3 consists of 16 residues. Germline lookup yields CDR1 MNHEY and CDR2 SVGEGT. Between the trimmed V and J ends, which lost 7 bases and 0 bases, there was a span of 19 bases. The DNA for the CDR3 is TGTGCCAGCAAACCATACCGGGGACTGACCTCCTACGAGCAGTACTTC. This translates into CASKPYRGLTSYEQYF.

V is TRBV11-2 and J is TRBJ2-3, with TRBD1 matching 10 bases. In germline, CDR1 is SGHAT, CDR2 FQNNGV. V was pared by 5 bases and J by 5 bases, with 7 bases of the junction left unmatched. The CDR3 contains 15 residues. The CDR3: CASSQRTGGIDTQYF. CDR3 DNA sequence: TGTGCCAGCAGCCAACGGACAGGGGGTATAGATACGCAGTATTTT.

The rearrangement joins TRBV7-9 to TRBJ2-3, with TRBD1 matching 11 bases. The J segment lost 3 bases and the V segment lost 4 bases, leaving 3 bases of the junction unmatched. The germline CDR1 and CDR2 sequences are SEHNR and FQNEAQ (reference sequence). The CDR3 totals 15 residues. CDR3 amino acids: CASSYGDRGTDTQYF. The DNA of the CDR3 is TGTGCCAGCAGCTACGGGGACAGGGGGACAGATACGCAGTATTTT.

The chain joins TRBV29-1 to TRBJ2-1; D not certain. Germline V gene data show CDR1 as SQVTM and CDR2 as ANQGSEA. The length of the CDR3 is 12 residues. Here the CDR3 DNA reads TGCAACGCTCGTAGGGCCTACAATGAGCAGTTCTTC. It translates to CNARRAYNEQFF.

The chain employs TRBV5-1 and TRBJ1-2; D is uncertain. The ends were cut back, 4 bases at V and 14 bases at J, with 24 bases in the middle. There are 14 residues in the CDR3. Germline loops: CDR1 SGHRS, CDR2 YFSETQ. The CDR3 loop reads CASSDNIGLSVRTF. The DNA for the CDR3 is TGCGCCAGCAGCGATAATATTGGGCTATCGGTGCGAACCTTC.

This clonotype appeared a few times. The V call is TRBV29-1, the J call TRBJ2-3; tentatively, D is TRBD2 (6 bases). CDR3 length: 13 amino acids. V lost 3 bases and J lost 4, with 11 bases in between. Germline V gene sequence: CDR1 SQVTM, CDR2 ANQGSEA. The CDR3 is CSVDRRGADTQYF. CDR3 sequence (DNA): TGCAGCGTTGATCGGAGGGGCGCAGATACGCAGTATTTT.

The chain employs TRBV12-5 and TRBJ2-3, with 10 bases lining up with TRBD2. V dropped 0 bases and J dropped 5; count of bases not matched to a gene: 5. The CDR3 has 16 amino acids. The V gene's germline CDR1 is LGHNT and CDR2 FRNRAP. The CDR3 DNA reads TGTGCTAGTGGTTTGGTACCTAGCGGGAGAAGAGATACGCAGTATTTT. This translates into CASGLVPSGRRDTQYF.

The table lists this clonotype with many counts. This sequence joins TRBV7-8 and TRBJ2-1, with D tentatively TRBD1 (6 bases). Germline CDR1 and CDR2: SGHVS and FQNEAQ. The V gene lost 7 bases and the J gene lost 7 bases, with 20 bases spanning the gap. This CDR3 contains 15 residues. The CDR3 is CASNPGLHRVNEQFF. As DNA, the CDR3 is TGTGCCAGCAACCCCGGACTCCACAGGGTAAATGAGCAGTTCTTC.

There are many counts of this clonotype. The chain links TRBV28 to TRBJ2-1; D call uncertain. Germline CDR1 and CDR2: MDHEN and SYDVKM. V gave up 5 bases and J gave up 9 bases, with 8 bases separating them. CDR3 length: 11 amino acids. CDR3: CASSTFTEQFF. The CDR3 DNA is TGTGCCAGCAGTACTTTCACTGAGCAGTTCTTC. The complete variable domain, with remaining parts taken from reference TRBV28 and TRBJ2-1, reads DVKVTQSSRYLVKRTGEKVFLECVQDMDHENMFWYRQDPGLGLRLIYFSYDVKMKEKGDIPEGYSVSREKKERFSLILESASTNQTSMYLCASSTFTEQFFGPGTRLTVL.

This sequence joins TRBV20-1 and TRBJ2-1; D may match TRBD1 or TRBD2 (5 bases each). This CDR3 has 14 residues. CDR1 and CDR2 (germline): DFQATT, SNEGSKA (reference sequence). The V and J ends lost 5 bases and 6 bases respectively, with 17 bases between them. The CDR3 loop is CSAVRGVVPNEQFF. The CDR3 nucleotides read TGCAGTGCTGTACGAGGGGTGGTACCCAATGAGCAGTTCTTC.

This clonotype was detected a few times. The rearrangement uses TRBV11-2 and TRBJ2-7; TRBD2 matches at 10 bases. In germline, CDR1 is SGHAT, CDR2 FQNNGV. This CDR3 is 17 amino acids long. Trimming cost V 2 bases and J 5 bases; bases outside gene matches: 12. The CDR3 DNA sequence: TGTGCCAGCAGCTTAAGTGTTAGCCTAGCGGGAGTCCACGAGCAGTACTTC. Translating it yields CASSLSVSLAGVHEQYF.

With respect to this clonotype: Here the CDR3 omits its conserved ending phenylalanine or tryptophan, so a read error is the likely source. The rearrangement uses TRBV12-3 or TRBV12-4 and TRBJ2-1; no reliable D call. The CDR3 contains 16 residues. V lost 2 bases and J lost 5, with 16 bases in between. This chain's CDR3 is CASSLRGFSADNEQFL. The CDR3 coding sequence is TGTGCCAGCAGTTTACGAGGATTCTCGGCTGACAATGAGCAGTTCCTC.

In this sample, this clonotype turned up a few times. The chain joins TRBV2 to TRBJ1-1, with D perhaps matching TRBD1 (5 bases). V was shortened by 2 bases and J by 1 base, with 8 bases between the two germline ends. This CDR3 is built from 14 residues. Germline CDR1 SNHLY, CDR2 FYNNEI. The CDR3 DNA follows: TGTGCCAGCAGTGAAAGGGGCTCGAACACTGAAGCTTTCTTT. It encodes CASSERGSNTEAFF.

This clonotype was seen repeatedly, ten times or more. The CDR3, as DNA: TGTGCCAGCTCACCGAACGGACTAGCGGGAGGCAATGAGCAGTTCTTC. This gives the protein CASSPNGLAGGNEQFF. The V and J genes are TRBV18 and TRBJ2-1; TRBD2 matches 14 bases. J gave up 6 bases and V 3 bases, and 4 bases lay outside the gene matches. Per germline, CDR1 KGHSH and CDR2 LQKENI. CDR3 length: 16 amino acids.

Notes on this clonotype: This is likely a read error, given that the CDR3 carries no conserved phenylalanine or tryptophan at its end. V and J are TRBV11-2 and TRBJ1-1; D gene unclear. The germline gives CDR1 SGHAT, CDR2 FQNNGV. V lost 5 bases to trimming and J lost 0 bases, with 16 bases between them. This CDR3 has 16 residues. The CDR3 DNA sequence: TGTGCCAGCAGCATACACACGGAGGCGGTGAACACTGAAGCTTTCTTG. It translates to CASSIHTEAVNTEAFL.

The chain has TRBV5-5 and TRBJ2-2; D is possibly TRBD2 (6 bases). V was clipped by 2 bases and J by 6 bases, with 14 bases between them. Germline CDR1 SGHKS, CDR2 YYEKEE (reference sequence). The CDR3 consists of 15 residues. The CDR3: CASSFMNGRPGELFF. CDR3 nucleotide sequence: TGTGCCAGCAGCTTTATGAACGGGAGACCCGGGGAGCTGTTTTTT.